Below, 6 T cell receptor beta chains from the same sample are listed, as sequenced in a study of PD-1 blockade in classical Hodgkin lymphoma. Time point defined: newly diagnosed, previously untreated cHL patient sample. Negative magnetic selection isolated CD4+ T cells from thawed PBMCs. Profiling relied on immunoSEQ multiplex PCR, and the TCRdb table lists in-frame clones only, not all of them. The table shows around 20,000 clones, with nearly 90% occurring only once. The sequencing input was CD4+ T cells from blood. Source of these receptors: a human donor with classical Hodgkin lymphoma.

This rearrangement joins TRBV27 to TRBJ1-2, with 10 nucleotides matching TRBD1. With V trimmed by 4 bases and J by 4 bases, 6 bases remained unmatched. The germline gives CDR1 MNHEY, CDR2 SMNVEV (reference sequence). This CDR3 region has 15 residues. As DNA, the CDR3 is TGTGCCAGCAGTTCCTACCGGACAGGGGGCTATGGCTACACCTTC. As protein: CASSSYRTGGYGYTF.

V usage is TRBV11-3 and J usage is TRBJ2-5; TRBD2 agrees at 7 bases. CDR3 length equals 16 residues. Germline V gives CDR1 SGHNT, CDR2 YENEEA. V was clipped by 5 bases and J by 5 bases; unmatched bases: 14. CDR3 coding DNA: TGTGCCAGCAGCCGTAGGTGGGAGGGAGGTCGGGAGACCCAGTACTTC. Amino acids: CASSRRWEGGRETQYF.

This clone was seen only once. The rearrangement links TRBV28 to TRBJ1-3; D gene ambiguous. Looked up from germline, CDR1 is MDHEN and CDR2 is SYDVKM. The CDR3 spans 13 residues. V lost 9 bases and J lost 0, with 9 bases in between. This CDR3 reads CASLFSSGNTIYF. The CDR3 DNA follows: TGTGCCAGTCTATTTAGCTCTGGAAACACCATATATTTT.

J is TRBJ2-2 and V is TRBV10-1; D perhaps matches TRBD1 (5 bases). Trimming shortened V by 2 bases and J by 4 bases, and 11 bases separated the two germline ends. This CDR3 comprises 15 residues. The V gene's germline CDR1 is WNHNN and CDR2 SYGVQD (reference sequence). This CDR3 reads CASSEGHPGTGELFF. In DNA, the CDR3 is TGCGCCAGCAGTGAGGGACATCCGGGCACCGGGGAGCTGTTTTTT.

This rearrangement joins TRBV18 to TRBJ1-2, with 11 bases aligning to TRBD1. This CDR3 region has 15 residues. Trimming cost V 2 bases and J 8 bases; bases outside gene matches: 7. Germline CDR1 KGHSH, CDR2 LQKENI. For the CDR3, the DNA is TGTGCCAGCTCACCAACCGGGACAGGGGGTCAGGGCTACACCTTC. It specifies CASSPTGTGGQGYTF. The full variable domain, with the rest looked up from reference TRBV18 and TRBJ1-2, is NAGVMQNPRHLVRRRGQEARLRCSPMKGHSHVYWYRQLPEEGLKFMVYLQKENIIDESGMPKERFSAEFPKEGPSILRIQQVVRGDSAAYFCASSPTGTGGQGYTFGSGTRLTVV.

The chain joins TRBV5-1 to TRBJ2-3; TRBD2 aligns across 14 bases. The CDR3 is 16 residues long. J gave up 6 bases and V 4 bases, and 7 bases lay outside the gene matches. From germline, CDR1 is SGHRS and CDR2 YFSETQ. The CDR3: CASSPGLAGAGDTQYF. The CDR3 nucleotides are TGCGCCAGCAGCCCGGGACTAGCGGGAGCGGGGGATACGCAGTATTTT. The whole variable domain, filled in from reference TRBV5-1 and TRBJ2-3, reads KAGVTQTPRYLIKTRGQQVTLSCSPISGHRSVSWYQQTPGQGLQFLFEYFSETQRNKGNFPGRFSGRQFSNSRSEMNVSTLELGDSALYLCASSPGLAGAGDTQYFGPGTRLTVL.